These 8 T cell receptor beta chains were all obtained from the same sample, sequenced in a study of cytomegalovirus exposure and HLA in healthy donors. This PCR relied on a set of 60 Vbeta primers and 13 Jbeta primers. TCRdb's table, derived via immunoSEQ multiplex PCR, lists solely in-frame clones and lacks some. Of around 200,000 clones in the sample, around 85% were seen once. Sequenced: PBMCs. These receptors were collected from a man aged 35 to 55 in good health and CMV-seropositive.

The chain has TRBV5-1 and TRBJ2-1; 10 positions match TRBD2. The trim removed 0 bases at V and 3 bases at J, leaving 3 bases unmatched. Germline assignment: CDR1 SGHRS and CDR2 YFSETQ. The CDR3 has 16 amino acids. In DNA, the CDR3 is TGCGCCAGCAGCTTGGCTAGCGGGGGTGACTACAATGAGCAGTTCTTC. It is translated as CASSLASGGDYNEQFF. The whole variable domain, filled in from reference TRBV5-1 and TRBJ2-1, reads KAGVTQTPRYLIKTRGQQVTLSCSPISGHRSVSWYQQTPGQGLQFLFEYFSETQRNKGNFPGRFSGRQFSNSRSEMNVSTLELGDSALYLCASSLASGGDYNEQFFGPGTRLTVL.

The chain employs TRBV7-3 and TRBJ2-2; 8 nucleotides match TRBD1. The V and J ends lost 6 bases and 6 bases, in that order; junction bases with no gene match: 9. The germline V gene has CDR1 SGHTA and CDR2 FQGTGA. The length of the CDR3 is 15 residues. CDR3 sequence: CASRSGQGSAGELFF. The CDR3 coding sequence is TGTGCCAGCAGATCCGGACAGGGATCGGCCGGGGAGCTGTTTTTT.

The J gene is TRBJ1-1, the V gene TRBV9; possibly TRBD1 for D (6 bases). With 2 bases removed from V and 4 bases from J, the gap between germline ends came to 15 bases. CDR1 is SGDLS, CDR2 YYNGEE, per germline. This CDR3 spans 15 amino acids. DNA for the CDR3: TGTGCCAGCAGCGTCCAGGGGAATGGTGCCACTGAAGCTTTCTTT. It encodes CASSVQGNGATEAFF.

The chain joins TRBV29-1 to TRBJ2-2, with 8 positions matching TRBD1. CDR1 is SQVTM and CDR2 is ANQGSEA in the germline V gene. The CDR3 is 16 amino acids. V lost 6 bases, J lost 0 bases, and 9 bases stayed unmatched. This CDR3 is CSVVRQGSPNTGELFF. The CDR3 DNA sequence: TGCAGCGTAGTCAGACAGGGGTCCCCGAACACCGGGGAGCTGTTTTTT.

The chain couples TRBV9 to TRBJ2-1; D may be TRBD2 (6 bases). The CDR3 sequence is 14 residues long. V was shortened by 3 bases and J by 7 bases, with 14 bases between the two germline ends. CDR1 SGDLS and CDR2 YYNGEE come from the germline V gene. The CDR3 DNA follows: TGTGCCAGCAGCGCTATCTCGGCGGGGAATGAGCAGTTCTTC. Residues: CASSAISAGNEQFF.

The chain combines TRBV19 with TRBJ2-5; perhaps TRBD1 as D (6 bases). Trimming shortened V by 5 bases and J by 0 bases, and 13 bases separated the two germline ends. The CDR3 runs to 15 residues. Germline values: CDR1 LNHDA, CDR2 SQIVND (reference sequence). CDR3 bases: TGTGCCAGTAGTCCAGGACAGTTGTACCAAGAGACCCAGTACTTC. Protein sequence: CASSPGQLYQETQYF.

The V and J genes are TRBV5-6 and TRBJ2-3, with 11 bases matching TRBD2. J was trimmed by 0 bases and V by 4 bases; bases with no gene match: 4. Germline CDR1 is SGHDT and CDR2 is YYEEEE. The length of the CDR3 is 16 residues. CDR3 in DNA: TGTGCCAGCAGCCATAGCGGGGGGGCCAGCACAGATACGCAGTATTTT. It yields the protein CASSHSGGASTDTQYF.

The chain links TRBV6-5 to TRBJ1-2, with a possible D match to TRBD1 (5 bases). V shed 5 bases and J shed 7 bases, with 14 bases lying between them. Germline V gene lookup returns CDR1 MNHEY and CDR2 SVGAGI. The length of the CDR3 is 13 residues. CDR3 DNA: TGTGCCAGCAGTGAAAACGGGGACTTTGGCTACACCTTC. Translation: CASSENGDFGYTF.